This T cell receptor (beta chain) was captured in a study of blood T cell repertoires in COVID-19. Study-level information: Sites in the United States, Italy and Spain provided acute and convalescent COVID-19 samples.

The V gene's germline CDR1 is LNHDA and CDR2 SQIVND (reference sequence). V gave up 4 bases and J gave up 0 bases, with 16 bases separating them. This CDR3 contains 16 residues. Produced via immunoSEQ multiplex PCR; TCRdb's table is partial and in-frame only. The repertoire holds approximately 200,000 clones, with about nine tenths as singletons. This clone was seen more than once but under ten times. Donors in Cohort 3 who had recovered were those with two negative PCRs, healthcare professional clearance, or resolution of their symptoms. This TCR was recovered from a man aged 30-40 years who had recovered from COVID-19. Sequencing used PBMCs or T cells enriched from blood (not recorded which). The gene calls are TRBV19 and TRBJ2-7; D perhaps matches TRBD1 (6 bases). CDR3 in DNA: TGTGCCAGTAGTACGCCTCGGGACACCTCCTCCTACGAGCAGTACTTC. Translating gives CASSTPRDTSSYEQYF.